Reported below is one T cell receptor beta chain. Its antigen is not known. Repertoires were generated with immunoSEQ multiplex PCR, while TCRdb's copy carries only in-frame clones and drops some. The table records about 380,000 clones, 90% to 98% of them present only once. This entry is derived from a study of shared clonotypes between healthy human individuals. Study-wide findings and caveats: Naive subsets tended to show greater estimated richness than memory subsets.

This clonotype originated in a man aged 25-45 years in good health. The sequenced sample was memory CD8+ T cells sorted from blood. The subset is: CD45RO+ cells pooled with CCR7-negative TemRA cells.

The CDR3 region has the DNA TGCGCCAGCAGCTTGGCCTATCTAGGCGAAGACGAGCAGTACTTC. It encodes CASSLAYLGEDEQYF. This chain joins TRBV5-1 and TRBJ2-7, with D unclear. V was clipped by 0 bases and J by 5 bases, with 15 bases between them. Germline V CDR1 and CDR2: SGHRS, YFSETQ. The CDR3 sequence is 15 residues long.